This T cell receptor (beta chain) was sequenced for a study of blood T cell repertoires in COVID-19. The CDR3 covers 12 residues. V dropped 8 bases and J dropped 2 bases, with 10 bases sitting between them. The table came from immunoSEQ multiplex PCR; TCRdb's copy has only in-frame clones and leaves some out. This table has 200,000 to 250,000 clones, roughly 87% appearing once. Sequenced input: PBMCs or T cells enriched from blood (not recorded which). The clonotype originates from a man between 18 and 29 years old with acute COVID-19. The gene calls are TRBV12-3 or TRBV12-4 and TRBJ2-7; no definite D call. In DNA form, the CDR3 reads TGTGCCAGCTCGGAGTCCCCCTACGAGCAGTACTTC. This translates into CASSESPYEQYF.